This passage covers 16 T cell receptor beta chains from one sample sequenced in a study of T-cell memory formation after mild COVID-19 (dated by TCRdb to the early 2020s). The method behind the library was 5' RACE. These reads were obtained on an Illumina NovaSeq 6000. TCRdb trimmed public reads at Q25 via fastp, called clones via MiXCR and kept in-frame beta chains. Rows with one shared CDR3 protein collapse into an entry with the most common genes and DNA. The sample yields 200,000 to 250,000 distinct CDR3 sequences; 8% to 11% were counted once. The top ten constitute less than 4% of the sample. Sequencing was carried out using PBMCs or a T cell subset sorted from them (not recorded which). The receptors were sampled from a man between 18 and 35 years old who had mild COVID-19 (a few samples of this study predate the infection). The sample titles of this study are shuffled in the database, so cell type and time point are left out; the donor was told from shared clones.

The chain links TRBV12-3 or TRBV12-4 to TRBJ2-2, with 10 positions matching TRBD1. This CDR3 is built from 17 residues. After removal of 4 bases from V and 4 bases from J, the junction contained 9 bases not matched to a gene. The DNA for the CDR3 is TGTGCCAGCAGTTGGCCCACCGGGACAGGGGTCACCGGGGAGCTGTTTTTT. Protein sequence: CASSWPTGTGVTGELFF.

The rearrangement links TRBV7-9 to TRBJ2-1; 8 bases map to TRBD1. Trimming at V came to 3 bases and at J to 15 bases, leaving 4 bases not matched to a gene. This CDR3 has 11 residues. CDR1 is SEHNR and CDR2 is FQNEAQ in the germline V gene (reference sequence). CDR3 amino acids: CASSFRDRWFF. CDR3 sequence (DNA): TGTGCCAGCAGCTTTCGGGACAGGTGGTTCTTC.

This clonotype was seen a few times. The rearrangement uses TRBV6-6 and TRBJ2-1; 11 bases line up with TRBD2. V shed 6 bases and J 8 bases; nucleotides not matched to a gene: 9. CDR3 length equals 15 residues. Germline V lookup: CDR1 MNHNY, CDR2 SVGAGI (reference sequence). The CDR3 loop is CASRGDSGGAHEQFF. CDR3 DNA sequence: TGTGCCAGCAGGGGGGATAGCGGGGGGGCACATGAGCAGTTCTTC.

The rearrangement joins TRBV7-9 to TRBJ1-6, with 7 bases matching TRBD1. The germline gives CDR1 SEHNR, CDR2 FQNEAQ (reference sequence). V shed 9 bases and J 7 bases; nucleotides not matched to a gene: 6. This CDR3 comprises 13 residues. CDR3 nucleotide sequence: TGTGCCAGTACTTTGGACAGGAATTCACCCCTCCACTTT. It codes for CASTLDRNSPLHF.

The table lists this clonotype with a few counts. Here the CDR3 DNA reads TGTGCCAGCAGCTCTCATAATAATTCACCCCTCCACTTT. As protein: CASSSHNNSPLHF. V is TRBV28 and J is TRBJ1-6; D uncertain. The CDR3 is 13 amino acids. V shed 6 bases and J shed 5 bases, with 8 bases lying between them. Germline loops: CDR1 MDHEN, CDR2 SYDVKM. Supplemented by reference TRBV28 and TRBJ1-6, the full variable domain reads DVKVTQSSRYLVKRTGEKVFLECVQDMDHENMFWYRQDPGLGLRLIYFSYDVKMKEKGDIPEGYSVSREKKERFSLILESASTNQTSMYLCASSSHNNSPLHFGNGTRLTVT.

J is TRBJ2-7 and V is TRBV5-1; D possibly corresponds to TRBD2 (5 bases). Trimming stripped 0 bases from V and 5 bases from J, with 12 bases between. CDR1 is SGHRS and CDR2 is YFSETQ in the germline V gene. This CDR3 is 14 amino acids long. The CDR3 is CASSLAGPADEQYF. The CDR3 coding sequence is TGCGCCAGCAGCTTGGCTGGCCCAGCGGACGAGCAGTACTTC.

CDR3 DNA: TGTGCCAGCGGAGGGGACCCTTTTCGGTCACCCCTCCACTTT. It translates to CASGGDPFRSPLHF. The V gene is TRBV12-3 or TRBV12-4, the J gene TRBJ1-6; a possible D gene is TRBD1 (5 bases). This CDR3 has 14 amino acids. Between the trimmed V and J ends, which lost 8 bases and 10 bases, there was a span of 18 bases.

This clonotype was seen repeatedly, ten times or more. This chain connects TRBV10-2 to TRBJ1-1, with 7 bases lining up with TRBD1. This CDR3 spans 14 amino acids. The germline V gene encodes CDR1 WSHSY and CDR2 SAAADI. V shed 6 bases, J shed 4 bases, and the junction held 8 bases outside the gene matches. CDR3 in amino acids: CASSVGGKGTEAFF. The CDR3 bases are TGCGCCAGCAGCGTAGGGGGCAAGGGCACTGAAGCTTTCTTT.

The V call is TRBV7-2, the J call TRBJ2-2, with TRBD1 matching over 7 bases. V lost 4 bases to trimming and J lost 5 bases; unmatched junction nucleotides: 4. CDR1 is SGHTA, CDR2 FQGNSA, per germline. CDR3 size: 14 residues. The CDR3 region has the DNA TGTGCCAGCAGCTCTCTGACAGGGACCGGGGAGCTGTTTTTT. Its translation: CASSSLTGTGELFF.

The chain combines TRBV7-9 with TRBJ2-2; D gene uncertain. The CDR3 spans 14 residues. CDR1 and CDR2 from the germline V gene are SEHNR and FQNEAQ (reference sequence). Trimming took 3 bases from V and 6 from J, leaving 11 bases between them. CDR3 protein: CASSLQGSSGELFF. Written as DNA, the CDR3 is TGTGCCAGCAGCTTGCAAGGGTCTTCCGGGGAGCTGTTTTTT.

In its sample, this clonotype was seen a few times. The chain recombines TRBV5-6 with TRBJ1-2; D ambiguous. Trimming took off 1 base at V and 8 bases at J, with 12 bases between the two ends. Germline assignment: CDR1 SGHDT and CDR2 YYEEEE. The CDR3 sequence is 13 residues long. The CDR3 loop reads CASSLPGKSGYTF. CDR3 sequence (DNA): TGTGCCAGCAGCTTGCCCGGGAAGTCAGGCTACACCTTC.

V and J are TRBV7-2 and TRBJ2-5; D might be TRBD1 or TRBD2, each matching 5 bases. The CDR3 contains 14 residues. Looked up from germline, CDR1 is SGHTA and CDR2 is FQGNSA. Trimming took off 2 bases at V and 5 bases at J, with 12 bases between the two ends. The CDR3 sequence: CASSLLTREETQYF. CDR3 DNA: TGTGCCAGCAGCTTACTTACCAGGGAGGAGACCCAGTACTTC.

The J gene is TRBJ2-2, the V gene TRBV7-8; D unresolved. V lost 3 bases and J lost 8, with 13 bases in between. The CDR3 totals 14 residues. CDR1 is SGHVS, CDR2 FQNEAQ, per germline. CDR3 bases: TGTGCCAGCAGCTTGGGCAGACGTACTGGGGAGCTGTTTTTT. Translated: CASSLGRRTGELFF.

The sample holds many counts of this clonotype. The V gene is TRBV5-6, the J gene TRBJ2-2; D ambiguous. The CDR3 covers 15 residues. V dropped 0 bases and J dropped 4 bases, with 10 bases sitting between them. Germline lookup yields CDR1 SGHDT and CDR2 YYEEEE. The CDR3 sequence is CASSLVAGGTGELFF. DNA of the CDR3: TGTGCCAGCAGCTTGGTCGCCGGCGGCACCGGGGAGCTGTTTTTT.

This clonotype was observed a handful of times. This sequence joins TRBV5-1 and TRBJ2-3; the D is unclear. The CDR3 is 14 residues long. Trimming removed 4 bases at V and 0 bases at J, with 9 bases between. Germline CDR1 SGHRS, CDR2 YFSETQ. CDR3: CASSRISSTDTQYF. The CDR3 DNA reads TGCGCCAGCAGCAGAATATCTAGCACAGATACGCAGTATTTT. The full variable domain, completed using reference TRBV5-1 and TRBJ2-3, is KAGVTQTPRYLIKTRGQQVTLSCSPISGHRSVSWYQQTPGQGLQFLFEYFSETQRNKGNFPGRFSGRQFSNSRSEMNVSTLELGDSALYLCASSRISSTDTQYFGPGTRLTVL.

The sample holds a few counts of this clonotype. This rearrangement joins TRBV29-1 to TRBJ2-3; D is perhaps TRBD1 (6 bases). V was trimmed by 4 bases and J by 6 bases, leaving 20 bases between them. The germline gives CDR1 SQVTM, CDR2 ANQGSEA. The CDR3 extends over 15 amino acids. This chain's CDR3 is CSVATGSIGMDTQYF. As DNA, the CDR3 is TGCAGCGTTGCGACAGGATCAATTGGGATGGATACGCAGTATTTT.